This T cell receptor (beta chain) is from a study of T cell repertoires in cytomegalovirus infection. About the research overall: The public TCR beta signatures pointed to both CMV infection and matching HLA type.

Via MiXCR, TCRdb re-called the reads, giving one row per CDR3 protein. The sample yields almost 550,000 distinct CDR3 sequences, 16% seen once. Study observations and caveats: The ex vivo response was dominated by HLA-C-restricted CMV-specific TCR beta clonotypes. CMV carriers having the relevant HLA were flagged by cumulative public TCR beta family frequency.

A word on this clonotype: Its antigen is still unknown.

Per the germline V gene, CDR1 is DFQATT and CDR2 is SNEGSKA (reference sequence). Trimming took off 0 bases at V and 0 bases at J, with 6 bases between the two ends. The CDR3 runs to 15 residues. J is TRBJ2-6 and V is TRBV20-1; D unclear. The sequenced sample consisted of CD8+ T cells from PBMCs. This clonotype was sampled from a human donor in good health (CMV status not recorded). Some clones in this sample may be carry-over from other donors' samples. CDR3 amino acids: CSARDWLSGANVLTF. The CDR3 DNA reads TGCAGTGCTAGAGATTGGCTCTCTGGGGCCAACGTCCTGACTTTC.